This T cell receptor beta chain was recorded in a study of T cells in localized non-small cell lung cancer. Study-level points and caveats: Of the tissues analyzed, uninvolved adjacent lung showed maximal T cell clonality, greater than tumor. Prolonged overall survival went with higher T cell density in the blood. Sequencing was restricted to one tumor region; therefore, heterogeneity remains possible. Adjacent lung held a median 57 of the top 100 tumor clones.

The method was immunoSEQ multiplex PCR; TCRdb's version includes in-frame clones alone and lacks a portion of them. Altogether 4,000 to 4,500 clones are present, 25% being singletons, with the ten largest covering around 8.5%. The CDR3 covers 19 residues. J lost 5 bases, V lost 0 bases, and 8 bases had no gene match. Germline loops: CDR1 SGHRS, CDR2 YFSETQ. A remark on this clone: Its antigen is unidentified.

The chain combines TRBV5-1 with TRBJ2-2; TRBD2 aligns across 15 bases. The sample was lung tumor tissue, taken before any cancer treatment. This TCR came from a male donor at least 60 years old with stage I lung adenocarcinoma. The DNA of the CDR3 is TGCGCCAGCAGCTTGGCGGGACTAGCGGGGGGCAAATCAACCGGGGAGCTGTTTTTT. Amino acid sequence: CASSLAGLAGGKSTGELFF. The variable domain in full, completed from reference TRBV5-1 and TRBJ2-2, reads KAGVTQTPRYLIKTRGQQVTLSCSPISGHRSVSWYQQTPGQGLQFLFEYFSETQRNKGNFPGRFSGRQFSNSRSEMNVSTLELGDSALYLCASSLAGLAGGKSTGELFFGEGSRLTVL.